The clone carrying this TCR beta chain was seen at least ten times. What it binds is not known. In germline, CDR1 is MGHRA, CDR2 YSYEKL. V lost 4 bases, J lost 4 bases, and 16 bases lay in between. The CDR3 is 15 residues long. This specimen comes from a study of response to subunit inactivated influenza vaccine. TCRdb reprocessed the RT-PCR reads with MiXCR, giving one entry per CDR3 protein. The repertoire includes around 790,000 distinct CDR3 sequences, approximately 22% of them detected once, and roughly a tenth sits in the top ten. General study points: New T cells are recruited in small numbers by each seasonal influenza vaccination, according to the authors' suggestion.

The TCR was taken from a man aged 45 to 65 who received an inactivated influenza vaccine. This chain links TRBV4-1 with TRBJ1-2, with D unclear. Sample: PBMCs from blood, taken roughly 5 days after vaccination. This chain's CDR3 is CASSLLGSAPYGYTF. The CDR3 nucleotides are TGCGCCAGCAGCCTACTCGGATCTGCGCCCTATGGCTACACCTTC.